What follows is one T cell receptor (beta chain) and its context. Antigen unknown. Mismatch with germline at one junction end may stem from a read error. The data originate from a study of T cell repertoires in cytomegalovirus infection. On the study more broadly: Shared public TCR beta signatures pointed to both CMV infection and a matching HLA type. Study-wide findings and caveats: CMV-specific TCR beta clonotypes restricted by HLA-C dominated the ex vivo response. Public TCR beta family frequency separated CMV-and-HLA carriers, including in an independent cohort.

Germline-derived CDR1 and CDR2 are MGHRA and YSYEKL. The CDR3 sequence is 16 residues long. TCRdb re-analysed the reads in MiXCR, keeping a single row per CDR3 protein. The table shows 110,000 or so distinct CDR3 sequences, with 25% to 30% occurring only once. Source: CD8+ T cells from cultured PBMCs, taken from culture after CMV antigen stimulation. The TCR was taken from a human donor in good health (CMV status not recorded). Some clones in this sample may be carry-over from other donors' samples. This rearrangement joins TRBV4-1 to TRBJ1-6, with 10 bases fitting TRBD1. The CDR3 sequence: CASSQDWGQGNSPLHF. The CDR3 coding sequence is TGTGCCAGCAGCCAAGATTGGGGACAGGGGAATTCACCCCTCCACTTT.